The 16 T cell receptor beta chains listed next were all sequenced from one sample in a study of a mutant IDH1 vaccine in newly diagnosed glioma. Specified time point: baseline, week 1 (first vaccination visit). Sample treatment: pre-vaccination baseline after standard-of-care therapy. The repertoire was sequenced with immunoSEQ multiplex PCR; TCRdb's copy has only in-frame clones and lacks some. The data contain around 50,000 clones, 86% of them singletons. This material consisted of PBMCs, taken from a glioma patient treated with radiotherapy, temozolomide or both. Receptor source: a man aged 40-50 years with glioma.

The chain carries TRBV5-4 and TRBJ1-3; TRBD1 agrees at 8 bases. V gave up 4 bases and J gave up 0 bases; unmatched junction bases: 3. Per germline, CDR1 SGHNT and CDR2 YYREEE (reference sequence). There are 15 residues in the CDR3. The CDR3 DNA follows: TGTGCCAGCAGCCAAGACAGGGGCTCTGGAAACACCATATATTTT. It is translated as CASSQDRGSGNTIYF. The full variable domain, with the rest looked up from reference TRBV5-4 and TRBJ1-3, is ETGVTQSPTHLIKTRGQQVTLRCSSQSGHNTVSWYQQALGQGPQFIFQYYREEENGRGNFPPRFSGLQFPNYSSELNVNALELDDSALYLCASSQDRGSGNTIYFGEGSWLTVV.

CDR3 DNA: TGCGCCAGCAGCCCGTCGACCTCCTCCTACGAGCAGTACTTC. Translation gives CASSPSTSSYEQYF. The chain uses TRBV4-1 and TRBJ2-7; D not resolved. The CDR3 has 14 amino acids. CDR1 and CDR2 from the germline V gene are MGHRA and YSYEKL. V was shortened by 4 bases and J by 0 bases, with 10 bases between the two germline ends.

V usage is TRBV6-5 and J usage is TRBJ2-2; D is ambiguous. V lost 2 bases, J lost 8 bases, and 9 bases lay in between. CDR3 length: 13 residues. Germline V gene lookup returns CDR1 MNHEY and CDR2 SVGAGI. The CDR3 protein is CASSYPLTGELFF. Written as DNA, the CDR3 is TGTGCCAGCAGTTACCCGCTCACGGGGGAGCTGTTTTTT.

V gene TRBV19 combines with J gene TRBJ1-1; D not resolved. The CDR3 runs 12 residues. In germline, CDR1 is LNHDA, CDR2 SQIVND (reference sequence). The V and J ends lost 1 base and 6 bases respectively, with 6 bases between them. CDR3 nucleotides: TGTGCCAGTAGTATAGGGGTGGCTGAAGCTTTCTTT. Encoded protein: CASSIGVAEAFF. Combining the CDR3 with reference TRBV19 and TRBJ1-1 gives the whole variable domain DGGITQSPKYLFRKEGQNVTLSCEQNLNHDAMYWYRQDPGQGLRLIYYSQIVNDFQKGDIAEGYSVSREKKESFPLTVTSAQKNPTAFYLCASSIGVAEAFFGQGTRLTVV.

The rearrangement links TRBV5-1 to TRBJ1-5, with a weak D call TRBD1 (5 bases). The length of the CDR3 is 15 residues. V was trimmed by 3 bases and J by 0 bases, leaving 10 bases between them. The germline V gene has CDR1 SGHRS and CDR2 YFSETQ. In DNA form, the CDR3 reads TGCGCCAGCAGCTGGGGCGGGGATAGCAATCAGCCCCAGCATTTT. Translating gives CASSWGGDSNQPQHF.

This chain uses TRBV6-6 with TRBJ1-1; 9 bases line up with TRBD1. The CDR3 contains 15 residues. Germline V gives CDR1 MNHNY, CDR2 SVGAGI (reference sequence). V lost 5 bases and J lost 6; bases outside the gene matches: 10. CDR3 coding DNA: TGTGCCAGCAGTACCGGGACAGGGTCCTTCTCTGAAGCTTTCTTT. Translation gives CASSTGTGSFSEAFF.

The chain is built from TRBV4-2 and TRBJ1-1; D is perhaps TRBD1 (5 bases). Germline V CDR1 and CDR2: LGHNA, YNFKEQ. CDR3 length equals 16 residues. V lost 1 base and J lost 7, with 19 bases in between. CDR3: CASSQGAGSVQGEAFF. In nucleotides, the CDR3 is TGTGCCAGCAGCCAAGGGGCAGGGAGCGTCCAGGGTGAAGCTTTCTTT.

The V call is TRBV29-1, the J call TRBJ2-3, with 13 nucleotides matching TRBD2. V lost 6 bases and J lost 0; bases outside the gene matches: 12. CDR1 and CDR2 (germline): SQVTM, ANQGSEA. This CDR3 is 18 amino acids long. Here the CDR3 DNA reads TGCAGCGTGGTAGGTGGGACTAGCGGGGCATCTAGCACAGATACGCAGTATTTT. This gives the protein CSVVGGTSGASSTDTQYF.

This rearrangement joins TRBV19 to TRBJ2-5; D may correspond to TRBD1 or TRBD2 (5 bases each). The V and J ends lost 5 bases and 3 bases respectively, with 16 bases between them. Germline CDR1 LNHDA, CDR2 SQIVND (reference sequence). CDR3 length equals 15 residues. The CDR3 DNA is TGTGCCAGTAGTCTAACCCGGGACGGAAAAGAGACCCAGTACTTC. Its translation: CASSLTRDGKETQYF.

The chain links TRBV10-3 to TRBJ1-4, with 8 bases fitting TRBD1. Germline CDR1 reads ENHRY; CDR2 reads SYGVKD. The CDR3 consists of 14 residues. V shed 6 bases and J 6 bases; nucleotides not matched to a gene: 6. The CDR3 nucleotides are TGTGCCATCAGGTCCACGACAGGGGATGAAAAACTGTTTTTT. This encodes CAIRSTTGDEKLFF.

The V call is TRBV19, the J call TRBJ2-5, with D possibly being TRBD2 (5 bases). The CDR3 extends over 13 amino acids. The ends were cut back, 3 bases at V and 5 bases at J, with 10 bases in the middle. Germline CDR1 reads LNHDA; CDR2 reads SQIVND (reference sequence). The CDR3, as DNA: TGTGCCAGTAGTATGGGATTAGCGGAGACCCAGTACTTC. Residues: CASSMGLAETQYF.

The V call is TRBV19, the J call TRBJ2-7; D remains unclear. Between the trimmed V and J ends, which lost 4 bases and 2 bases, there was a span of 3 bases. This CDR3 is 11 amino acids long. Germline V lookup: CDR1 LNHDA, CDR2 SQIVND (reference sequence). The chain's CDR3 is CASSNTYEQYF. The CDR3 nucleotides are TGTGCCAGTAGTAATACCTACGAGCAGTACTTC. The variable domain in full, with the rest retrieved from reference TRBV19 and TRBJ2-7, is DGGITQSPKYLFRKEGQNVTLSCEQNLNHDAMYWYRQDPGQGLRLIYYSQIVNDFQKGDIAEGYSVSREKKESFPLTVTSAQKNPTAFYLCASSNTYEQYFGPGTRLTVT.

The chain joins TRBV28 to TRBJ2-7; a weak D match, TRBD2 (5 bases). Trimming removed 3 bases from V and 6 bases from J, with 9 bases in between. Germline loops: CDR1 MDHEN, CDR2 SYDVKM. The CDR3 has 12 amino acids. The CDR3 DNA sequence: TGTGCCAGCAGTTTGGGCGGACTCGAGCAGTACTTC. This translates into CASSLGGLEQYF.

The V gene is TRBV15, the J gene TRBJ2-2; the D gene is possibly TRBD2 (6 bases). CDR1 and CDR2 from the germline V gene are LNHNV and YYDKDF (reference sequence). CDR3 length: 16 residues. V gave up 5 bases and J gave up 1 base, with 14 bases separating them. CDR3 residues: CATSQVGRKNTGELFF. The CDR3 nucleotides read TGTGCCACCAGCCAGGTCGGGAGAAAGAACACCGGGGAGCTGTTTTTT.

This chain joins TRBV10-3 and TRBJ1-4; 7 bases align to TRBD1. Germline CDR1 ENHRY, CDR2 SYGVKD. Losses at the gene ends were 3 bases for V and 2 bases for J; bases not matched to a gene: 3. CDR3 length equals 15 residues. The CDR3 bases are TGTGCCATCAGTGATCAGGGGGGCACTAATGAAAAACTGTTTTTT. This codes for CAISDQGGTNEKLFF.

The gene calls are TRBV10-3 and TRBJ2-5, with TRBD2 matching over 9 bases. The junction had 11 bases not matched to a gene; V was cut back by 2 bases and J by 4 bases. This CDR3 is built from 17 residues. Per the germline V gene, CDR1 is ENHRY and CDR2 is SYGVKD. DNA for the CDR3: TGTGCCATCAGTGAGCCTCCTAGCGGGGAGGGGCGAGAGACCCAGTACTTC. Protein product: CAISEPPSGEGRETQYF.